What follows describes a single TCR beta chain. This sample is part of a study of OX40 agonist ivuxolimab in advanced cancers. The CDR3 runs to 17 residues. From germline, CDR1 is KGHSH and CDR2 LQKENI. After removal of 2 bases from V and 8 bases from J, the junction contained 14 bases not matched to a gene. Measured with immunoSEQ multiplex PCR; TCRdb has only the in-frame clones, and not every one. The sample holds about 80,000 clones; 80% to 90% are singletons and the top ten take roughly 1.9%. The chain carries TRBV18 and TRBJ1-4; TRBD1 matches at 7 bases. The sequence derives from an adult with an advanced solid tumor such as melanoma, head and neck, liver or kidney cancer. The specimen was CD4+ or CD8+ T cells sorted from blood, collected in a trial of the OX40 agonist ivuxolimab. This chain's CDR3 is CASSPTGGDREGEKLFF. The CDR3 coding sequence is TGTGCCAGCTCACCAACCGGAGGTGACAGGGAGGGAGAAAAACTGTTTTTT.